This T cell receptor beta chain was sequenced during a study of T cell repertoires in cytomegalovirus infection. Overall study context: Epitope selection comprised recently identified HLA-C-restricted CMV epitopes and well-studied HLA-B-restricted CMV epitopes. CMV infection and matching HLA type were both indicated by public TCR beta signatures.

Germline CDR1 and CDR2: LNHNV and YYDKDF (reference sequence). The germline V and J ends were trimmed by 5 bases and 0 bases, with 10 bases remaining between them. The CDR3 spans 15 residues. The table lists this clonotype with a few counts. Its antigen is undetermined. From the reads, TCRdb called clonotypes with MiXCR, one entry per CDR3 protein. The sample has 750,000 to 900,000 distinct CDR3 sequences, almost 30% seen once. General study results and limits: What dominated the ex vivo response were HLA-C-restricted CMV-specific TCR beta clonotypes.

Material: cultured CD8+ T cells from PBMCs, obtained from culture after CMV antigen stimulation. V is TRBV15 and J is TRBJ1-4; D is undetermined. The sequence derives from a human donor in good health (CMV status not recorded). Some clones in this sample may be carry-over from other donors' samples. As DNA, the CDR3 is TGTGCCACCAGCGCTCGGCCGACAACTAATGAAAAACTGTTTTTT. Translation gives CATSARPTTNEKLFF.